The 13 T cell receptor beta chains listed next were all sequenced from one sample in a study of early T cells in non-severe SARS-CoV-2 infection. MiXCR, applied by TCRdb to the 5' RACE reads, yields one record per CDR3 protein. This sample has some 57,000 distinct CDR3 sequences, with roughly a tenth found just once. The material sequenced was whole blood. The receptor source for this set is an adult who was a healthcare worker with PCR-confirmed SARS-CoV-2 infection or an uninfected control (not recorded which).

In this sample, this clonotype turned up many times. The CDR3 sequence is CASSPGPDTGNTIYF. Written as DNA, the CDR3 is TGTGCCAGCAGCCCCGGGCCGGATACTGGAAACACCATATATTTT. The chain has TRBV5-4 and TRBJ1-3; no definite D call. V was clipped by 4 bases and J by 2 bases, with 13 bases between them. CDR1 SGHNT and CDR2 YYREEE come from the germline V gene (reference sequence). This CDR3 is built from 15 residues.

The chain has TRBV14 and TRBJ1-2; TRBD1 agrees at 8 bases. Per germline, CDR1 SGHDN and CDR2 FVKESK. This CDR3 is built from 16 residues. Trimming took 1 base from V and 0 from J; bases not matched to a gene: 4. CDR3 in amino acids: CASSQGQGPSNYGYTF. CDR3 nucleotides: TGTGCCAGCAGCCAAGGACAGGGGCCGTCTAACTATGGCTACACCTTC.

The rearrangement links TRBV20-1 to TRBJ1-1; D uncertain. V was clipped by 5 bases and J by 0 bases, with 10 bases between them. Germline V gene data show CDR1 as DFQATT and CDR2 as SNEGSKA (reference sequence). This CDR3 is 13 amino acids long. CDR3 loop: CSASFAVNTEAFF. CDR3 bases: TGCAGTGCTTCCTTCGCCGTGAACACTGAAGCTTTCTTT.

At least ten counts were recorded for this clonotype. The V and J genes are TRBV7-3 and TRBJ2-6; D remains unclear. The CDR3 totals 17 residues. Germline-derived CDR1 and CDR2 are SGHTA and FQGTGA. Trimming pared 4 bases from V and 1 base from J, leaving 14 bases between. The CDR3 DNA sequence: TGTGCCAGCAGCTCCAACATTCGCCCTTCTGGGGCCAACGTCCTGACTTTC. Amino acids: CASSSNIRPSGANVLTF.

There are many counts of this clonotype. The chain combines TRBV5-1 with TRBJ2-7; no clear D gene. V lost 4 bases, J lost 3 bases, and 5 bases lay in between. CDR3 length: 11 amino acids. Germline V gene sequence: CDR1 SGHRS, CDR2 YFSETQ. CDR3 DNA: TGCGCCAGCAGCAACAGCTACGAGCAGTACTTC. It is translated as CASSNSYEQYF.

This clonotype has a handful of counts. The J gene is TRBJ1-4, the V gene TRBV2; D is undetermined. The CDR3 runs 14 residues. Between the trimmed V and J ends, which lost 2 bases and 7 bases, there was a span of 11 bases. Germline V gene sequence: CDR1 SNHLY, CDR2 FYNNEI. The CDR3, as DNA: TGTGCCAGCAGTGAAACTCCCTGGGGTGAAAAACTGTTTTTT. The encoded protein is CASSETPWGEKLFF.

J is TRBJ2-1 and V is TRBV4-1; D might be TRBD2 (6 bases). CDR1 and CDR2 (germline): MGHRA, YSYEKL. This CDR3 region has 14 residues. Trimming took off 7 bases at V and 3 bases at J, with 13 bases between the two ends. The CDR3: CASTPEGYYNEQFF. The DNA of the CDR3 is TGCGCCAGCACCCCGGAGGGCTACTACAATGAGCAGTTCTTC.

This clonotype came up many times. The chain has TRBV5-4 and TRBJ2-4; D unclear. Germline assignment: CDR1 SGHNT and CDR2 YYREEE (reference sequence). The CDR3 extends over 15 amino acids. Deletions cut 1 base from V and 6 bases from J, with 14 bases between. The CDR3 sequence: CASSLTAQPGNIQYF. In nucleotides, the CDR3 is TGTGCCAGCAGCTTGACGGCTCAGCCGGGAAACATTCAGTACTTC.

This clonotype was counted at least ten times. The rearrangement links TRBV7-8 to TRBJ2-2; 9 positions match TRBD1. Trimming at V came to 5 bases and at J to 5 bases, leaving 9 bases not matched to a gene. Germline V gives CDR1 SGHVS, CDR2 FQNEAQ. The CDR3 loop spans 16 amino acids. This CDR3 reads CASSLTGTGTTGELFF. The CDR3 coding sequence is TGTGCCAGCAGCCTAACCGGGACAGGGACTACCGGGGAGCTGTTTTTT.

The table lists this clonotype with a few counts. The V gene is TRBV10-1, the J gene TRBJ2-3; 7 nucleotides agree with TRBD2. Germline V gene data show CDR1 as WNHNN and CDR2 as SYGVQD (reference sequence). J lost 3 bases, V lost 4 bases, and 1 base had no gene match. The CDR3 totals 13 residues. This CDR3 reads CASSASGTDTQYF. DNA of the CDR3: TGCGCCAGCAGTGCTAGCGGAACAGATACGCAGTATTTT.

This clonotype came up many times. The chain uses TRBV12-5 and TRBJ1-3; D is ambiguous. CDR1 is LGHNT, CDR2 FRNRAP, per germline. This CDR3 has 15 residues. Trimming took off 6 bases at V and 2 bases at J, with 14 bases between the two ends. The chain's CDR3 is CASGSTSLTGNTIYF. The DNA of the CDR3 is TGTGCTAGTGGGTCCACCTCCCTCACTGGAAACACCATATATTTT.

This clonotype was seen a handful of times. V is TRBV9 and J is TRBJ2-1; D is possibly TRBD2 (6 bases). The germline gives CDR1 SGDLS, CDR2 YYNGEE. The CDR3 length is 16 residues. V was clipped by 4 bases and J by 0 bases, with 14 bases between them. Here the CDR3 DNA reads TGTGCCAGCAGCCCCCATGGCGGGGCCTCCTACAATGAGCAGTTCTTC. Its protein product is CASSPHGGASYNEQFF.

There are a few counts of this clonotype. The gene calls are TRBV30 and TRBJ2-2; TRBD2 aligns across 8 bases. This CDR3 comprises 16 residues. The V and J ends lost 4 bases and 0 bases, in that order; junction bases with no gene match: 7. CDR1 is GTSNPN and CDR2 is SVGIG in the germline V gene (reference sequence). CDR3 DNA: TGTGCCTGGACCCCTTGGCGGGGGGCGAACACCGGGGAGCTGTTTTTT. Residues: CAWTPWRGANTGELFF. The entire variable domain, with the rest obtained from reference TRBV30 and TRBJ2-2, is as follows: SQTIHQWPATLVQPVGSPLSLECTVEGTSNPNLYWYRQAAGRGLQLLFYSVGIGQISSEVPQNLSASRPQDRQFILSSKKLLLSDSGFYLCAWTPWRGANTGELFFGEGSRLTVL.